The 32 T cell receptor beta chains given below trace back to one sample, sequenced in a study of cytomegalovirus exposure and HLA in healthy donors. The PCR made use of 60 Vbeta and 13 Jbeta primers. Assay: immunoSEQ multiplex PCR; the TCRdb copy retains only in-frame clones and omits some. The table has 110,000 to 150,000 clones, approximately 79% seen once. Source material: PBMCs. Receptor source: a man aged 18-30 years in good health and CMV-seronegative.

Here the CDR3 reads CARGGRAADQPQHF. In DNA, the CDR3 is TGTGCCAGAGGGGGTAGGGCGGCCGATCAGCCCCAGCATTTT. The chain combines TRBV2 with TRBJ1-5; D is perhaps TRBD1 (6 bases). Trimming cost V 9 bases and J 5 bases, with 17 bases left between them. The CDR3 is 14 residues long. Looked up from germline, CDR1 is SNHLY and CDR2 is FYNNEI. Combining the CDR3 with reference TRBV2 and TRBJ1-5 gives the whole variable domain EPEVTQTPSHQVTQMGQEVILRCVPISNHLYFYWYRQILGQKVEFLVSFYNNEISEKSEIFDDQFSVERPDGSNFTLKIRSTKLEDSAMYFCARGGRAADQPQHFGDGTRLSIL.

This chain uses TRBV30 with TRBJ2-7; 8 nucleotides line up with TRBD1. This CDR3 contains 15 residues. In germline, CDR1 is GTSNPN, CDR2 SVGIG (reference sequence). V gave up 0 bases and J gave up 1 base; unmatched junction bases: 5. The CDR3 DNA follows: TGTGCCTGGAGTGTAGGACAGGGACTTTCCTACGAGCAGTACTTC. Its protein is CAWSVGQGLSYEQYF.

The chain joins TRBV4-3 to TRBJ1-3, with D possibly matching TRBD1 (6 bases). Between the trimmed V and J ends, which lost 0 bases and 10 bases, there was a span of 16 bases. This CDR3 has 15 amino acids. Germline V CDR1 and CDR2: LGHNA, YSLEER. The DNA of the CDR3 is TGCGCCAGCAGCCAAGATCGAATACAGGGTCGAACCATATATTTT. Protein: CASSQDRIQGRTIYF.

The chain couples TRBV7-2 to TRBJ1-2; 7 bases line up with TRBD1. From germline, CDR1 is SGHTA and CDR2 FQGNSA. V shed 3 bases and J 3 bases; nucleotides not matched to a gene: 1. This CDR3 has 13 amino acids. The CDR3 coding sequence is TGTGCCAGCAGCTTCGACAGGGACTATGGCTACACCTTC. Its protein product is CASSFDRDYGYTF.

The J gene is TRBJ1-2, the V gene TRBV9; weak D call: TRBD1 (6 bases). Germline-derived CDR1 and CDR2 are SGDLS and YYNGEE. CDR3 length: 15 residues. Trimming stripped 3 bases from V and 6 bases from J, with 18 bases between. CDR3 sequence: CASSALQGLTNGYTF. The CDR3 DNA is TGTGCCAGCAGCGCCCTACAGGGACTAACTAATGGCTACACCTTC. Full variable domain (remainder filled in from reference TRBV9 and TRBJ1-2): DSGVTQTPKHLITATGQRVTLRCSPRSGDLSVYWYQQSLDQGLQFLIQYYNGEERAKGNILERFSAQQFPDLHSELNLSSLELGDSALYFCASSALQGLTNGYTFGSGTRLTVV.

The rearrangement joins TRBV11-2 to TRBJ2-2; D gene unclear. Trimming removed 4 bases from V and 5 bases from J, with 5 bases in between. Germline-derived CDR1 and CDR2 are SGHAT and FQNNGV. The CDR3 spans 12 residues. The CDR3 region is CASSSPTGELFF. The CDR3 DNA follows: TGTGCCAGCAGCTCCCCGACCGGGGAGCTGTTTTTT.

The rearrangement uses TRBV14 and TRBJ2-7; D may be TRBD1 (6 bases). The germline gives CDR1 SGHDN, CDR2 FVKESK. Between the trimmed V and J ends, which lost 2 bases and 3 bases, there was a span of 8 bases. This CDR3 is built from 13 residues. DNA of the CDR3: TGTGCCAGCAGCCAAACAGGGTTCTACGAGCAGTACTTC. Translation gives CASSQTGFYEQYF.

The CDR3 coding sequence is TGTGCCAGCAGCCAAGACAGGGGCACTGAAGCTTTCTTT. It is translated as CASSQDRGTEAFF. This chain connects TRBV14 to TRBJ1-1; D might be TRBD1 (6 bases). With 0 bases removed from V and 4 bases from J, the gap between germline ends came to 6 bases. Germline V CDR1 and CDR2: SGHDN, FVKESK. The CDR3 consists of 13 residues. The whole variable domain, remainder taken from reference TRBV14 and TRBJ1-1, is EAGVTQFPSHSVIEKGQTVTLRCDPISGHDNLYWYRRVMGKEIKFLLHFVKESKQDESGMPNNRFLAERTGGTYSTLKVQPAELEDSGVYFCASSQDRGTEAFFGQGTRLTVV.

This rearrangement joins TRBV7-8 to TRBJ1-1, with 7 bases identical to TRBD1. Germline lookup yields CDR1 SGHVS and CDR2 FQNEAQ. J lost 0 bases, V lost 5 bases, and 9 bases had no gene match. This CDR3 spans 16 amino acids. The CDR3 coding sequence is TGTGCCAGCAGCCATAAGGCACAGGGGCTGAACACTGAAGCTTTCTTT. Its protein is CASSHKAQGLNTEAFF. The entire variable domain, with the rest obtained from reference TRBV7-8 and TRBJ1-1, is as follows: GAGVSQSPRYKVAKRGQDVALRCDPISGHVSLFWYQQALGQGPEFLTYFQNEAQLDKSGLPSDRFFAERPEGSVSTLKIQRTQQEDSAVYLCASSHKAQGLNTEAFFGQGTRLTVV.

This chain links TRBV5-1 with TRBJ2-5; D remains ambiguous. The J call is doubtful: the DNA matches TRBJ2-7 better. Per the germline V gene, CDR1 is SGHRS and CDR2 is YFSETQ. CDR3 size: 14 residues. CDR3: CASSLEPNSYEQYF. The CDR3 nucleotides read TGCGCCAGCAGCTTGGAGCCTAATTCCTACGAGCAGTACTTC.

This clone has just a few counts. The V and J genes are TRBV30 and TRBJ1-2; D possibly corresponds to TRBD1 (5 bases). This CDR3 is 16 amino acids long. With 3 bases removed from V and 2 bases from J, the gap between germline ends came to 19 bases. Germline-derived CDR1 and CDR2 are GTSNPN and SVGIG (reference sequence). The CDR3 DNA reads TGTGCCTGGAGCCGTTCGGGACTCCGAAGGAACTATGGCTACACCTTC. This sequence encodes CAWSRSGLRRNYGYTF.

This clone was picked up a small number of times. The CDR3 loop is CAWDRGSRLNQPQHF. CDR3 coding DNA: TGTGCCTGGGATAGGGGAAGTCGGTTGAATCAGCCCCAGCATTTT. The rearrangement links TRBV30 to TRBJ1-5; maybe TRBD1 (5 bases). This CDR3 comprises 15 residues. V was trimmed by 5 bases and J by 4 bases, leaving 18 bases between them. CDR1 and CDR2 (germline): GTSNPN, SVGIG (reference sequence).

This clone appeared a single time. The chain joins TRBV11-2 to TRBJ2-3, with D maybe TRBD1 (6 bases). The CDR3 length is 17 residues. CDR1 is SGHAT, CDR2 FQNNGV, per germline. V shed 1 base and J shed 2 bases, with 16 bases lying between them. The CDR3 reads CASSLALHQGHTDTQYF. Written as DNA, the CDR3 is TGTGCCAGCAGCTTAGCCCTTCACCAGGGGCACACAGATACGCAGTATTTT.

The V and J genes are TRBV5-1 and TRBJ1-1, with a possible D match to TRBD1 (5 bases). Germline CDR1 reads SGHRS; CDR2 reads YFSETQ. Between the trimmed V and J ends, which lost 1 base and 8 bases, there was a span of 15 bases. This CDR3 is built from 14 residues. The CDR3 region has the DNA TGCGCCAGCAGCTTGTTGCAGGGAACGAAAGAAGCTTTCTTT. Translating gives CASSLLQGTKEAFF.

V gene TRBV7-8 combines with J gene TRBJ1-1; D is possibly TRBD1 (5 bases). V lost 5 bases, J lost 7 bases, and 11 bases lay in between. Per the germline V gene, CDR1 is SGHVS and CDR2 is FQNEAQ. This CDR3 has 12 residues. Written as DNA, the CDR3 is TGTGCCAGCAGCGCCGGGACTAATGAAGCTTTCTTT. Translating gives CASSAGTNEAFF.

The chain recombines TRBV30 with TRBJ1-1; 8 nucleotides line up with TRBD1. CDR3 length: 13 amino acids. Germline CDR1 and CDR2: GTSNPN and SVGIG (reference sequence). The CDR3 sequence: CGMGQGANAEAFF. The CDR3 DNA is TGTGGGATGGGGCAGGGGGCAAATGCTGAAGCTTTCTTT.

This clone occurred a few times. The chain is built from TRBV5-1 and TRBJ1-1; 8 nucleotides align to TRBD1. V lost 2 bases to trimming and J lost 1 base; unmatched junction nucleotides: 7. The CDR3 extends over 16 amino acids. Germline values: CDR1 SGHRS, CDR2 YFSETQ. For the CDR3, the DNA is TGCGCCAGCAGCTTCGTGCCAGGGGGCCCGAACACTGAAGCTTTCTTT. Translated, it gives CASSFVPGGPNTEAFF.

The chain's CDR3 is CASSLHSQRGHTDTQYF. CDR3 nucleotide sequence: TGCGCCAGCAGCTTGCACTCCCAGCGGGGGCACACAGATACGCAGTATTTT. V and J are TRBV5-1 and TRBJ2-3, with TRBD2 identical over 8 bases. The CDR3 is made up of 17 amino acids. CDR1 is SGHRS, CDR2 YFSETQ, per germline. J gave up 2 bases and V 1 base, and 9 bases lay outside the gene matches.

This clone showed up just once. The V gene is TRBV10-3, the J gene TRBJ2-1; TRBD1 aligns across 8 bases. The CDR3 has 16 residues. Germline-derived CDR1 and CDR2 are ENHRY and SYGVKD. V gave up 11 bases and J gave up 7 bases; unmatched junction bases: 19. This chain's CDR3 is CAVTRTGTGNGNEQFF. Here the CDR3 DNA reads TGTGCCGTGACCCGAACCGGGACAGGAAACGGGAATGAGCAGTTCTTC.

J is TRBJ1-1 and V is TRBV5-1; D unresolved. This CDR3 has 17 amino acids. The V end was cut by 3 bases, the J end by 0 bases, with 18 bases between. Germline assignment: CDR1 SGHRS and CDR2 YFSETQ. The CDR3 DNA sequence: TGCGCCAGCAGCTCGCCCCAACACGGAGTAATGAACACTGAAGCTTTCTTT. This translates into CASSSPQHGVMNTEAFF. The complete variable domain, with remaining parts taken from reference TRBV5-1 and TRBJ1-1, reads KAGVTQTPRYLIKTRGQQVTLSCSPISGHRSVSWYQQTPGQGLQFLFEYFSETQRNKGNFPGRFSGRQFSNSRSEMNVSTLELGDSALYLCASSSPQHGVMNTEAFFGQGTRLTVV.

As concerns this clone: The same CDR3 arises from other DNA sequences in this sample as well. This chain uses TRBV9 with TRBJ2-2, with no clear D. The CDR3 runs to 12 residues. Per germline, CDR1 SGDLS and CDR2 YYNGEE. Trimming shortened V by 4 bases and J by 2 bases, and 3 bases separated the two germline ends. The CDR3 here is CASSPNTGELFF. CDR3 DNA sequence: TGTGCCAGCAGCCCAAACACCGGGGAGCTGTTTTTT.

The chain employs TRBV7-2 and TRBJ2-5; 7 bases match TRBD2. The germline V gene has CDR1 SGHTA and CDR2 FQGNSA. V was clipped by 5 bases and J by 5 bases; unmatched bases: 2. The CDR3 sequence is 12 residues long. CDR3 region: CASSRGGETQYF. The DNA for the CDR3 is TGTGCCAGCAGCCGCGGGGGTGAGACCCAGTACTTC.

V gene TRBV2 combines with J gene TRBJ2-7; no definite D call. The V gene lost 7 bases and the J gene lost 2 bases, with 12 bases spanning the gap. This CDR3 is 13 amino acids long. Germline V CDR1 and CDR2: SNHLY, FYNNEI. The CDR3 bases are TGTGCCAGCATATCAGGTGCCACCTACGAGCAGTACTTC. It specifies CASISGATYEQYF. The full variable domain, rest sourced from reference TRBV2 and TRBJ2-7, is EPEVTQTPSHQVTQMGQEVILRCVPISNHLYFYWYRQILGQKVEFLVSFYNNEISEKSEIFDDQFSVERPDGSNFTLKIRSTKLEDSAMYFCASISGATYEQYFGPGTRLTVT.

This chain connects TRBV13 to TRBJ2-1; 8 nucleotides agree with TRBD2. V dropped 1 base and J dropped 4; count of bases not matched to a gene: 3. Germline assignment: CDR1 PRHDT and CDR2 FYEKMQ (reference sequence). The CDR3 spans 15 residues. CDR3 sequence reads: CASSLVGGAYNEQFF. CDR3 sequence (DNA): TGTGCCAGCAGCTTAGTCGGGGGGGCATACAATGAGCAGTTCTTC.

The gene calls are TRBV4-3 and TRBJ2-1, with 7 nucleotides matching TRBD2. Trimming cost V 0 bases and J 2 bases; bases outside gene matches: 4. Germline-derived CDR1 and CDR2 are LGHNA and YSLEER. This CDR3 is 16 amino acids long. The CDR3 sequence is CASSQDWEGTYNEQFF. CDR3 sequence (DNA): TGCGCCAGCAGCCAAGATTGGGAGGGGACCTACAATGAGCAGTTCTTC.

J is TRBJ2-5 and V is TRBV5-8; D is unresolved. V was pared by 2 bases and J by 1 base, with 9 bases between. The CDR3 extends over 14 amino acids. The V gene's germline CDR1 is SGHTS and CDR2 YDEGEE. CDR3 coding DNA: TGTGCCAGCAGCTTTGGGCTGGGCCAAGAGACCCAGTACTTC. Protein sequence: CASSFGLGQETQYF.

The chain links TRBV6-1 to TRBJ2-3; D is uncertain. The length of the CDR3 is 15 residues. Germline V CDR1 and CDR2: MNHNS, SASEGT. V lost 10 bases and J lost 1, with 18 bases in between. CDR3 bases: TGTGCCACGAAACCAACATACCATCGCACAGATACGCAGTATTTT. Translation: CATKPTYHRTDTQYF.

The genes are TRBV4-3 and TRBJ1-2; D is unclear. V was clipped by 0 bases and J by 4 bases, with 3 bases between them. In germline, CDR1 is LGHNA, CDR2 YSLEER. The CDR3 loop spans 12 amino acids. The CDR3 here is CASSQDFYGYTF. Here the CDR3 DNA reads TGCGCCAGCAGCCAAGACTTCTATGGCTACACCTTC.

The chain recombines TRBV30 with TRBJ2-7; D gene uncertain. CDR3 length equals 12 residues. The V end lost 0 bases, the J end lost 9 bases, and 12 bases lay between the germline ends. Germline V CDR1 and CDR2: GTSNPN, SVGIG (reference sequence). The CDR3 DNA reads as TGTGCCTGGAGTGTAGGCGGCGATGGGCAGTACTTC. It encodes CAWSVGGDGQYF.

With respect to this clone: At one end, the junction sequence differs from germline, possibly due to a read error. V gene TRBV7-7 combines with J gene TRBJ2-6; 9 bases are shared with TRBD1. Germline values: CDR1 SSHAT, CDR2 FNYEAQ (reference sequence). The CDR3 is 16 residues long. CDR3 region: CASSPGQGSGANVLTF. As DNA, the CDR3 is TGTGCTAGCAGCCCCGGACAGGGGTCTGGGGCCAACGTCCTGACTTTC.

The genes are TRBV6-5 and TRBJ2-7, with D unresolved. V lost 0 bases, J lost 6 bases, and 18 bases lay in between. This CDR3 has 16 amino acids. Germline CDR1 MNHEY, CDR2 SVGAGI. The CDR3 DNA follows: TGTGCCAGCAGTTACTCGGCGTCCGAATTATCGGGCGAGCAGTACTTC. Its translation is CASSYSASELSGEQYF.

The J gene is TRBJ1-5, the V gene TRBV27; D gene unclear. Between the trimmed V and J ends, which lost 3 bases and 5 bases, there was a span of 14 bases. CDR3 size: 15 residues. Per germline, CDR1 MNHEY and CDR2 SMNVEV (reference sequence). In DNA, the CDR3 is TGTGCCAGCAGTTTTAACAGTGTCAACCATCAGCCCCAGCATTTT. Translated, it gives CASSFNSVNHQPQHF.